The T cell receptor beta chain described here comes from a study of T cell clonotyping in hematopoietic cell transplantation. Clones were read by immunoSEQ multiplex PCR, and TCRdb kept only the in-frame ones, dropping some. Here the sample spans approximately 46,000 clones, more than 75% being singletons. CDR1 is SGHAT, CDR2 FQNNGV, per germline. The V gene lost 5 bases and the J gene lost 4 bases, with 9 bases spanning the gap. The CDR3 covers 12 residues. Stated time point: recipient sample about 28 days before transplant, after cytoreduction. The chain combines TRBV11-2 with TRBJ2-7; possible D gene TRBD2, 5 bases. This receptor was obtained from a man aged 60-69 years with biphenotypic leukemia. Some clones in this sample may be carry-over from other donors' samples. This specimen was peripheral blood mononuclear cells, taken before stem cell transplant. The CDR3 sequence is CASSRGHYEQYF. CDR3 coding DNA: TGTGCCAGCAGCCGAGGGCATTACGAGCAGTACTTC.